This is a list of T cell receptor beta chains from one sample in a study of shared clonotypes between healthy human individuals. Clones were sequenced by immunoSEQ multiplex PCR, and TCRdb holds only the in-frame ones, with some missing. The sample consists of hundreds of thousands of clones, roughly 94% of them appearing once. The sample consisted of naive CD8+ T cells sorted from blood. Receptor source: a man aged 25 to 40 in good health. Both conserved end residues are part of each CDR3. Each record gives: D gene, clone size, J gene, CDR3 length, V gene, CDR3 protein, CDR3 DNA. The D gene is left open where the match is weak. Clone size appears in some rows only: once, few, many, or a class for an expanded clone.

NA | once | TRBJ2-3 | 15 | TRBV28 | CASSPTILNTDTQYF | TGTGCCAGCAGCCCCACTATCTTGAACACAGATACGCAGTATTTT
NA | NA | TRBJ1-1 | 12 | TRBV27 | CASSLMGTEAFF | TGTGCCAGCAGTTTAATGGGGACTGAAGCTTTCTTT
NA | NA | TRBJ2-1 | 14 | TRBV28 | CASSLDWTNNEQFF | TGTGCCAGCAGCCTGGACTGGACAAACAATGAGCAGTTCTTC
NA | once | TRBJ2-1 | 17 | TRBV4-1 | CASSQGNVSGASDEQFF | TGCGCCAGCAGCCAAGGAAACGTATCGGGAGCATCGGATGAGCAGTTCTTC
NA | NA | TRBJ1-1 | 16 | TRBV27 | CASSLRIRTENTEAFF | TGTGCCAGCAGTTTAAGAATCCGGACCGAGAACACTGAAGCTTTCTTT
NA | NA | TRBJ1-1 | 15 | TRBV11-2 | CASSSGGRLEAEAFF | TGTGCCAGCAGCTCCGGTGGACGACTGGAGGCTGAAGCTTTCTTT
NA | NA | TRBJ2-7 | 13 | TRBV6-5 | CASSYNGWSEQYF | TGTGCCAGCAGTTATAATGGGTGGAGCGAGCAGTACTTC
TRBD2 | NA | TRBJ2-7 | 15 | TRBV7-9 | CASSLVSGRDYEQYF | TGTGCCAGCAGCTTAGTTAGCGGGAGGGACTACGAGCAGTACTTC
NA | NA | TRBJ2-7 | 15 | TRBV27 | CASSLSGRLTYEQYF | TGTGCCAGCAGTTTATCTGGGAGATTAACCTACGAGCAGTACTTC
TRBD2 | NA | TRBJ2-7 | 12 | TRBV29-1 | CSVGTSVYEQYF | TGCAGCGTTGGGACTAGTGTTTACGAGCAGTACTTC
TRBD1 | NA | TRBJ1-1 | 14 | TRBV10-3 | CAALAGGGGTEAFF | TGTGCCGCACTCGCAGGGGGCGGGGGCACTGAAGCTTTCTTT
TRBD1 | NA | TRBJ2-7 | 16 | TRBV7-9 | CASSLRPTGVLYEQYF | TGTGCCAGCAGCTTAAGGCCGACAGGGGTTCTATACGAGCAGTACTTC
TRBD2 | NA | TRBJ2-1 | 19 | TRBV4-2 | CASSPTAGGDTSSYNEQFF | TGTGCCAGCAGCCCAACAGCGGGAGGAGATACAAGCTCCTACAATGAGCAGTTCTTC
NA | once | TRBJ2-7 | 14 | TRBV11-2 | CASSLVRRPYEQYF | TGTGCCAGCAGCTTAGTCCGGCGCCCCTACGAGCAGTACTTC
NA | NA | TRBJ2-5 | 14 | TRBV7-9 | CASRAASYQETQYF | TGTGCCAGCAGAGCTGCTAGTTATCAAGAGACCCAGTACTTC
NA | NA | TRBJ1-5 | 13 | TRBV27 | CASSLGVGQPQHF | TGTGCCAGCAGTTTAGGGGTCGGCCAGCCCCAGCATTTT
TRBD1 | NA | TRBJ2-6 | 15 | TRBV5-5 | CASSATGDRTNVLTF | TGTGCCAGCAGCGCGACAGGGGATAGGACCAACGTCCTGACTTTC
NA | NA | TRBJ2-1 | 15 | TRBV10-1 | CASSAFTGSNNEQFF | TGCGCCAGCAGTGCCTTCACTGGTTCTAATAATGAGCAGTTCTTC
NA | NA | TRBJ1-1 | 11 | TRBV5-5 | CASNGGTEAFF | TGTGCCAGCAACGGGGGGACTGAAGCTTTCTTT
NA | NA | TRBJ2-1 | 14 | TRBV6-5 | CASSYFETRGEQFF | TGTGCCAGCAGTTACTTCGAGACTAGGGGCGAGCAGTTCTTC
TRBD2 | NA | TRBJ2-5 | 14 | TRBV27 | CASSFGLAVGAQYF | TGTGCCAGCAGTTTTGGGCTAGCGGTCGGGGCCCAGTACTTC
TRBD2 | once | TRBJ2-3 | 21 | TRBV4-1 | CASSPLSDLLAGVFSGDTQYF | TGCGCCAGCAGCCCTCTATCCGACCTTCTAGCGGGAGTCTTTTCGGGAGATACGCAGTATTTT
TRBD2 | NA | TRBJ2-7 | 13 | TRBV27 | CASSIGLGYEQYF | TGTGCCAGCAGTATAGGACTAGGTTACGAGCAGTACTTC
NA | NA | TRBJ2-7 | 12 | TRBV2 | CASAGRSYEQYF | TGTGCCAGCGCGGGGAGATCCTACGAGCAGTACTTC
TRBD2 | NA | TRBJ2-7 | 17 | TRBV2 | CASSGGGTSGAGYEQYF | TGTGCCAGCAGTGGAGGAGGGACTAGCGGAGCCGGGTACGAGCAGTACTTC